This T cell receptor (beta chain) was profiled in a study of T cells in women clearing cervical HPV infection. Germline V lookup: CDR1 SGHRS, CDR2 YFSETQ. The CDR3 totals 20 residues. The junction had 17 bases not matched to a gene; V was cut back by 0 bases and J by 6 bases. Sequencing was performed with immunoSEQ multiplex PCR; in TCRdb, only in-frame clones are kept and a portion is missing. The sample shows approximately 31,000 clones, and approximately 7.5% sits with its ten largest clones. This clone is labeled medium-sized based on frequency. The sequence runs out 3 residues before the end of the CDR3; the remainder is reconstructed from the germline J gene.

This TCR was sampled from a woman between 18 and 69 years old with a cervical HPV16 infection that either progressed to CIN3+ or cleared (not recorded which). Sequencing used blood buffy coat. The rearrangement links TRBV5-1 to TRBJ1-6; TRBD1 aligns across 8 bases. CDR3 protein: CASSLAGVVQAGGLNSPLHF. CDR3 bases read: TGCGCCAGCAGCTTGGCCGGGGTGGTCCAGGCAGGGGGCCTTAATTCACCC.